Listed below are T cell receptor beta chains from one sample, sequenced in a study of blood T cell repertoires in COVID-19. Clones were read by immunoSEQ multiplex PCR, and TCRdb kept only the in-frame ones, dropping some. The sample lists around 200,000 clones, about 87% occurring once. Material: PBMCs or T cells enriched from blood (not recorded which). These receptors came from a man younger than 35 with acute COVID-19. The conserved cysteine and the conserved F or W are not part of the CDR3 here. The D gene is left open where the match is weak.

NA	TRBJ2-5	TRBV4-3	ASSQDVHTGTQY
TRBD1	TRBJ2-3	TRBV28	ASSSATGPYTDTQY
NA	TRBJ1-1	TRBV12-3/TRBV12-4	ASKQGGRTEAF
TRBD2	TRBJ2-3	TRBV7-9	ASSFGIAGDRADTQY
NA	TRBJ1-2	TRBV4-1	ASSQVQINYGYT
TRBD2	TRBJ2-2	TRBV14	ASSRLTSGIMSTGELF
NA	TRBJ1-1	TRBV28	ASREGTANTEAF
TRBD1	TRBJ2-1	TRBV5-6	ASSLSETGPRNEQF
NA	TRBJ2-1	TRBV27	ASSHNPTPFPNEQF
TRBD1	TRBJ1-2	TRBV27	ASSLSGQDLYYGYT
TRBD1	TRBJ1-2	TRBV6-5	ASSSGQGYGYT
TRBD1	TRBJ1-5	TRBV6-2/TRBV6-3	ASSTDRGHSNQPQH
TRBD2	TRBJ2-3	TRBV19	ASTLIAGGRDTQY
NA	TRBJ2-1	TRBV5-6	ASSFRTAPYNEQF
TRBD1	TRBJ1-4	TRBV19	ASTPSHRGSTNEKLF